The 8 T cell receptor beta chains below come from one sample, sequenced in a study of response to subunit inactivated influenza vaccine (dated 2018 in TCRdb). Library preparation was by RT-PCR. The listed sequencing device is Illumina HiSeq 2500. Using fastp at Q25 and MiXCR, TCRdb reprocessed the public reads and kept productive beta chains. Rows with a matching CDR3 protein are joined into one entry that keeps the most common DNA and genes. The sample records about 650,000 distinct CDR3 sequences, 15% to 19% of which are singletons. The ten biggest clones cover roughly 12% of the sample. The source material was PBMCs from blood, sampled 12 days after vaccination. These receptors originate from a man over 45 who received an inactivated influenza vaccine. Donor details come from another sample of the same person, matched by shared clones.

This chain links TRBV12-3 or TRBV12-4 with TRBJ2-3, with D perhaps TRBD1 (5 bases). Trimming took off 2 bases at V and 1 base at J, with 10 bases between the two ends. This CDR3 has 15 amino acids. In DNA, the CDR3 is TGTGCCAGCAGTTTACAGGGTTCGGGCACAGATACGCAGTATTTT. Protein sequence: CASSLQGSGTDTQYF.

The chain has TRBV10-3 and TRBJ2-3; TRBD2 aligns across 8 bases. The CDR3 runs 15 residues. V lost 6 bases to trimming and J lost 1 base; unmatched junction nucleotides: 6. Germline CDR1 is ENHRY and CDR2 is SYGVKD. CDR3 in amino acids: CAIRGAGGRTDTQYF. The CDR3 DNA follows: TGTGCCATCAGGGGGGCGGGGGGCCGCACAGATACGCAGTATTTT.

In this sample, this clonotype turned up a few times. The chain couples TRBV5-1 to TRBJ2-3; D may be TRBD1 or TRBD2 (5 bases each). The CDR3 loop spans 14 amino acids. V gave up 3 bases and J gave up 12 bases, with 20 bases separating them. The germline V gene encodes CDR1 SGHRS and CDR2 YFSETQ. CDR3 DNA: TGCGCCAGCAGCTCCAAACGGACAAACCCGGGACAGTATTTT. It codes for CASSSKRTNPGQYF.

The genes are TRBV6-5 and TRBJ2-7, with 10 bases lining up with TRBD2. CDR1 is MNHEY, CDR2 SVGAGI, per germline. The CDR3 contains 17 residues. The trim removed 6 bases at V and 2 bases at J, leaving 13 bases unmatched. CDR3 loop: CASRYTLAGDPTYEQYF. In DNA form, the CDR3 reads TGTGCCAGCAGGTACACTCTAGCGGGAGATCCCACCTACGAGCAGTACTTC.

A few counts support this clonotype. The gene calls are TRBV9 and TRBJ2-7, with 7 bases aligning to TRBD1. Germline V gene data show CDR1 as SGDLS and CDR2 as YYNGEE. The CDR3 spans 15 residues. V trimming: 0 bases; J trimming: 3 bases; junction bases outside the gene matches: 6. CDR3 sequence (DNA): TGTGCCAGCAGCGTAGGTGGGACAGCTGTCTACGAGCAGTACTTC. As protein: CASSVGGTAVYEQYF.

The CDR3 DNA reads TGTGCCAGCAGCCAAGATCCCGTCACCGGGGAGCTGTTTTTT. Residues: CASSQDPVTGELFF. This chain uses TRBV4-2 with TRBJ2-2; D gene ambiguous. CDR3 length: 14 residues. Germline V gene data show CDR1 as LGHNA and CDR2 as YNFKEQ. The germline V and J ends were trimmed by 0 bases and 4 bases, with 6 bases remaining between them.

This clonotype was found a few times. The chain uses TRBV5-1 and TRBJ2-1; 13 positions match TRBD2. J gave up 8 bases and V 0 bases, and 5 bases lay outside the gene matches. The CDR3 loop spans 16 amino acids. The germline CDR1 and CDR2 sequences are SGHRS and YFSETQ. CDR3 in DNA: TGCGCCAGCAGCTTGGCCAGACTAGCGGGGGGCCATGAGCAGTTCTTC. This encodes CASSLARLAGGHEQFF.

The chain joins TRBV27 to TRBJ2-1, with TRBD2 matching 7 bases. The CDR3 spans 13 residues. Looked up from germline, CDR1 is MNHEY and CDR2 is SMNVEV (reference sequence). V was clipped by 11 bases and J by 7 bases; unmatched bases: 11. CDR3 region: CAAGGYSGNEQFF. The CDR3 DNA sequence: TGTGCCGCCGGCGGGTATAGCGGGAATGAGCAGTTCTTC.